The sequence of this T cell receptor beta chain was determined in a study of cytomegalovirus exposure and HLA in healthy donors. Study-wide findings and caveats: Researchers reported from a later analysis that most CMV-associated TCR beta chains appeared HLA-restricted. The authors listed 150 to 200 TCR beta chains as cytomegalovirus-associated. According to an earlier analysis, most TCR beta V segments yielded productive rearrangements about 87% or about 30% of the time.

This CDR3 comprises 15 residues. The ends lost 0 bases at V and 4 bases at J; junction bases unmatched: 4. Germline-derived CDR1 and CDR2 are SGHRS and YFSETQ. The PCR contained 60 Vbeta and 13 Jbeta primers. Measured with immunoSEQ multiplex PCR; TCRdb has only the in-frame clones, and not every one. The sample carries tens of thousands of clones, roughly 76% recorded once. Note on this clone: The antigen is not known.

Sequencing was carried out using PBMCs. The clonotype comes from a woman in her 30s in good health and CMV-seronegative. The rearrangement uses TRBV5-1 and TRBJ2-7; the match to TRBD2 covers 10 bases. The CDR3 region is CASSLDGLADYEQYF. The CDR3 DNA follows: TGCGCCAGCAGCTTGGACGGACTAGCGGATTACGAGCAGTACTTC.